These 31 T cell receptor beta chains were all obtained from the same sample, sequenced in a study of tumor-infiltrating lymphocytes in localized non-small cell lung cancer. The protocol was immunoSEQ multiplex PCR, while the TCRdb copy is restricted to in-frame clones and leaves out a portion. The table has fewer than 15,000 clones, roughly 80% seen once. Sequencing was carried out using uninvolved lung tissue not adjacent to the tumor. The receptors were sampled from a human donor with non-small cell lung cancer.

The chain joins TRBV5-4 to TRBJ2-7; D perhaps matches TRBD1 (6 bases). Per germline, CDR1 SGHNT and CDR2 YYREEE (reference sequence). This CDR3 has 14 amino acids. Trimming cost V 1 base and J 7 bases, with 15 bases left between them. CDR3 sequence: CASSLNQGLGEQYF. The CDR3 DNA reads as TGTGCCAGCAGCTTGAATCAGGGGTTGGGGGAGCAGTACTTC.

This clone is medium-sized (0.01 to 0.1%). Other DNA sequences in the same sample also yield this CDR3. CDR3 protein: CASSRTGGYTF. The CDR3, as DNA: TGTGCCAGTAGTAGAACGGGAGGCTACACCTTC. The V gene is TRBV19, the J gene TRBJ1-2; D is undetermined. Germline V gene data show CDR1 as LNHDA and CDR2 as SQIVND (reference sequence). Trimming removed 4 bases from V and 8 bases from J, with 8 bases in between. CDR3 length: 11 residues.

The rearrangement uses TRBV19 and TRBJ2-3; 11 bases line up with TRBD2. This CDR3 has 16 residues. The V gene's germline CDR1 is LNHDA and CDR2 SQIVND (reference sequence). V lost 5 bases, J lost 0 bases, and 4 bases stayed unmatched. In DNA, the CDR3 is TGTGCCAGTAGTTCGACTAGCGGGGCTAGCACAGATACGCAGTATTTT. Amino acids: CASSSTSGASTDTQYF.

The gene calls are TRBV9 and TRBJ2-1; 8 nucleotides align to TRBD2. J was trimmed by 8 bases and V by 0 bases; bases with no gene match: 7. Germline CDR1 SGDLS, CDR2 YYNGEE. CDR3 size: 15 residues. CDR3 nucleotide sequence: TGTGCCAGCAGCGTAGCAGGCGGGGGGTTCGATGAGCAGTTCTTC. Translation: CASSVAGGGFDEQFF.

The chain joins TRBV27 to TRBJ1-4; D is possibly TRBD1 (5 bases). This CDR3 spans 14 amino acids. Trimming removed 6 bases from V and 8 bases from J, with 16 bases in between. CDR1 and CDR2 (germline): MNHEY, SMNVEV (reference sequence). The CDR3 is CASSSLQGGEKLFF. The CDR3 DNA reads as TGTGCCAGCAGCTCCCTCCAGGGAGGGGAAAAACTGTTTTTT.

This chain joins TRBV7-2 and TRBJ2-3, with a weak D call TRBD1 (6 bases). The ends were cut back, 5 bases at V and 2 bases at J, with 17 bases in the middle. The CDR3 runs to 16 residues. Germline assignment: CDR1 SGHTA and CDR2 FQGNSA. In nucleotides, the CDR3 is TGTGCCAGCAGCCCCGTGGGGGCGGGCCACACAGATACGCAGTATTTT. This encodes CASSPVGAGHTDTQYF.

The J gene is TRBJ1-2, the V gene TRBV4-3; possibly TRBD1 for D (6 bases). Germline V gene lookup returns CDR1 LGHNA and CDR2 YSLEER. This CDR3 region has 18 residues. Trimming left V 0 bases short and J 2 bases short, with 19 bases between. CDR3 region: CASSQDRGGGAANYGYTF. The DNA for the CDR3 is TGCGCCAGCAGCCAAGATAGGGGCGGGGGGGCGGCCAACTATGGCTACACCTTC.

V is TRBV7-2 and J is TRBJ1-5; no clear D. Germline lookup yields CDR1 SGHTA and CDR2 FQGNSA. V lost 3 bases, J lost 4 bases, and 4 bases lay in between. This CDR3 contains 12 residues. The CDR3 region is CASSLVNQPQHF. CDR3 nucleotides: TGTGCCAGCAGCTTGGTTAATCAGCCCCAGCATTTT.

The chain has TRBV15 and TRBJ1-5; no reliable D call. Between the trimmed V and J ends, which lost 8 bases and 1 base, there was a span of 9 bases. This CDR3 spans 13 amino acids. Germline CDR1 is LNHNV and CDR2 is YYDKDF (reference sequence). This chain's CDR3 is CATAVESNQPQHF. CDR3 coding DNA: TGTGCCACCGCAGTGGAAAGCAATCAGCCCCAGCATTTT.

The CDR3 region is CAWSAPDRTLNTEAFF. For the CDR3, the DNA is TGTGCCTGGAGTGCCCCGGACAGGACATTGAACACTGAAGCTTTCTTT. V gene TRBV30 combines with J gene TRBJ1-1, with TRBD1 matching 7 bases. V trimming: 1 base; J trimming: 0 bases; junction bases outside the gene matches: 8. Per germline, CDR1 GTSNPN and CDR2 SVGIG (reference sequence). The CDR3 has 16 residues.

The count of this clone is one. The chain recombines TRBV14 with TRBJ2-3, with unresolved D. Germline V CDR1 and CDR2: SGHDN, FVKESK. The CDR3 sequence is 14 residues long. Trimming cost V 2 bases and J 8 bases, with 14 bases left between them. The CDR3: CASSQLAGPGTQYF. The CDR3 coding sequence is TGTGCCAGCAGCCAATTGGCAGGTCCCGGTACGCAGTATTTT.

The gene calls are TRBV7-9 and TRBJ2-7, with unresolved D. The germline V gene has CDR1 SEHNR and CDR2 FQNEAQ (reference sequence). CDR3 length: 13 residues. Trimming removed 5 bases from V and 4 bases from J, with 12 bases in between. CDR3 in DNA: TGTGCCAGCAGCAACCAGAACCCTTACGAGCAGTACTTC. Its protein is CASSNQNPYEQYF.

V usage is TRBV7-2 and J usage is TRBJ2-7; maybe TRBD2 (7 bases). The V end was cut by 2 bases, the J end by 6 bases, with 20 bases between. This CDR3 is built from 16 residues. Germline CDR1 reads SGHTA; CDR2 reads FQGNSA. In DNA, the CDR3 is TGTGCCAGCAGCTTACGCGAGGGGGGCGGGGGAAGCGAGCAGTACTTC. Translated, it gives CASSLREGGGGSEQYF.

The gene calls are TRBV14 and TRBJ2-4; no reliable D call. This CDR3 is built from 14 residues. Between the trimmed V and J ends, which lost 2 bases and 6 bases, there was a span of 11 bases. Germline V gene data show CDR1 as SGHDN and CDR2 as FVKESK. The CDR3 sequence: CASSQSKGSNIQYF. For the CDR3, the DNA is TGTGCCAGCAGCCAAAGCAAGGGCTCAAACATTCAGTACTTC.

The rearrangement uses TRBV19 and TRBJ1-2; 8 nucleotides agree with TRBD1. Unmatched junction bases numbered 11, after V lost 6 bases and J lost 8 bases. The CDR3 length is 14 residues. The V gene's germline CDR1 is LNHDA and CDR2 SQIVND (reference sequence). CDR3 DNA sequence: TGTGCCAGTAGAACTGCCGAGACAGGGGAAGGCTACACCTTC. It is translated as CASRTAETGEGYTF.

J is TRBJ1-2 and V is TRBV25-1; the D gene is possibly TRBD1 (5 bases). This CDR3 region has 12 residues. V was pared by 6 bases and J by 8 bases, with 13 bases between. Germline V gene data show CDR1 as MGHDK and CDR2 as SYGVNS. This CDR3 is CASRTPRGGYTF. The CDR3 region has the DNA TGTGCCAGCAGGACCCCTAGGGGAGGCTACACCTTC.

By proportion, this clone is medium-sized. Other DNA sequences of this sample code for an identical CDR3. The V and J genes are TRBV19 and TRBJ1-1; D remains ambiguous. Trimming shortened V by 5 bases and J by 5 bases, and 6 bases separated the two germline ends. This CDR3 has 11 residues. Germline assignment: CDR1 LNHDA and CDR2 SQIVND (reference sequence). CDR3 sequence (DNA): TGTGCCAGTAGTGGATCGACTGAAGCTTTCTTT. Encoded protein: CASSGSTEAFF.

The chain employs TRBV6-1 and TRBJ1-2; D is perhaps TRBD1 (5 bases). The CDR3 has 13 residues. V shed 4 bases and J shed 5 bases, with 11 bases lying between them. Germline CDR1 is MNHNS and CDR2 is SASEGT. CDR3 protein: CASSGERGYGYTF. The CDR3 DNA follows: TGTGCCAGCAGTGGCGAAAGGGGTTATGGCTACACCTTC.

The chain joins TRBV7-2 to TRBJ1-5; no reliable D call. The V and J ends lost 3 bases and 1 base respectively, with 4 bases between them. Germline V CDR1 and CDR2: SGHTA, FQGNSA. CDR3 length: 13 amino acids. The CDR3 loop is CASSFGSNQPQHF. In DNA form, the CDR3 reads TGTGCCAGCAGCTTTGGAAGCAATCAGCCCCAGCATTTT.

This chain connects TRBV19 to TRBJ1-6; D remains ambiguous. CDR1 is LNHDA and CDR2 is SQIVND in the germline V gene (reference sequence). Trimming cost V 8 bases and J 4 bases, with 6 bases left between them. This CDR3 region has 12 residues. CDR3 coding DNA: TGTGCCAGTCGGGAGTATAATTCACCCCTCCACTTT. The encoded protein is CASREYNSPLHF.

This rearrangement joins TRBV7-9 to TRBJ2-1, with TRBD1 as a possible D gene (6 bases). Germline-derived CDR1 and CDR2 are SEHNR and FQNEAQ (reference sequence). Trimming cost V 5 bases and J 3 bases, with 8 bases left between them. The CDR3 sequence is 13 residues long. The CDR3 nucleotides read TGTGCCAGCAGCATACAGGGCTACAATGAGCAGTTCTTC. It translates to CASSIQGYNEQFF.

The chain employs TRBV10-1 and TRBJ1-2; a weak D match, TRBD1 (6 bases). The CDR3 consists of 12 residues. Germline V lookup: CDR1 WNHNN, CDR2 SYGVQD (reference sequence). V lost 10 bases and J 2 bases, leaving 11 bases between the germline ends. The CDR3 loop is CATGQPNYGYTF. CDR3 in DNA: TGCGCCACCGGACAGCCCAACTATGGCTACACCTTC.

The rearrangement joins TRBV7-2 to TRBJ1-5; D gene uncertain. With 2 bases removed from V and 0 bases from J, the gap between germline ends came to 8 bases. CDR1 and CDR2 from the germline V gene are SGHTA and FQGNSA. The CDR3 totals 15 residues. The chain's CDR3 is CASSLNGDSNQPQHF. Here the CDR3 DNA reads TGTGCCAGCAGCTTAAATGGGGATAGCAATCAGCCCCAGCATTTT.

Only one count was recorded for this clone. In DNA form, the CDR3 reads TGCGCCAGCAGGTTTAGCGGGGCTAGCACAGATACGCAGTATTTT. Translation: CASRFSGASTDTQYF. The chain recombines TRBV5-1 with TRBJ2-3, with TRBD2 matching over 8 bases. Per the germline V gene, CDR1 is SGHRS and CDR2 is YFSETQ. Losses at the gene ends were 5 bases for V and 0 bases for J; bases not matched to a gene: 5. This CDR3 is 15 amino acids long.

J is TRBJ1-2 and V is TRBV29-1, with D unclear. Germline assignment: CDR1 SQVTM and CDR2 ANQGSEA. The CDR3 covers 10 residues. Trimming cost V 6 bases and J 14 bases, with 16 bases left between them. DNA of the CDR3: TGCAGCGTCGCCGAGGTAGAGGGAACCTTC. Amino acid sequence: CSVAEVEGTF.

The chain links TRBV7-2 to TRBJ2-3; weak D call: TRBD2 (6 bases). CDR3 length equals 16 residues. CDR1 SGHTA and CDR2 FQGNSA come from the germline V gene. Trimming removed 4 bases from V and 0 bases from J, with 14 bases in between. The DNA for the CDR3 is TGTGCCAGCAGCTCCCAACGCGGGACTAGCACAGATACGCAGTATTTT. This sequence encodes CASSSQRGTSTDTQYF.

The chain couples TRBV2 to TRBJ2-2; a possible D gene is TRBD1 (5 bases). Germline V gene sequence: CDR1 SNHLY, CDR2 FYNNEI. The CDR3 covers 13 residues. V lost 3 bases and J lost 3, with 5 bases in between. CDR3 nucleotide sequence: TGTGCCAGCAGTGACAGGGACACCGGGGAGCTGTTTTTT. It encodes CASSDRDTGELFF.

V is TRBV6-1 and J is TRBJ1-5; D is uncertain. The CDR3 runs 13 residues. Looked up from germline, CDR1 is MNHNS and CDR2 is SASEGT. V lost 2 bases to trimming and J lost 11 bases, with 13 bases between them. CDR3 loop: CASSELYRQAQHF. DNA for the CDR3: TGTGCCAGCAGTGAACTCTATCGACAAGCCCAGCATTTT.

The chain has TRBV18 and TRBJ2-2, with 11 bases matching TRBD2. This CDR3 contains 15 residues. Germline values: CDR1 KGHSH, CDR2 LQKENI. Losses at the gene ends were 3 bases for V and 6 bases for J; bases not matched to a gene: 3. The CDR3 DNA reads TGTGCCAGCTCACCGACTAGCGGGGCGTCCGGGGAGCTGTTTTTT. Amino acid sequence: CASSPTSGASGELFF.

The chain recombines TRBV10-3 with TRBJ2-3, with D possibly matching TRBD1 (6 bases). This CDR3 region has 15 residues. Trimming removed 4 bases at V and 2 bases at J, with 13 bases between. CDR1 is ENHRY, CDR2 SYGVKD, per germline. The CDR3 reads CAISGRGSNTDTQYF. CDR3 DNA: TGTGCCATCAGTGGAAGGGGGTCTAACACAGATACGCAGTATTTT.

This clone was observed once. CDR3 nucleotide sequence: TGTGCCCTCGTAGACCGAGCTCACACAGATACGCAGTATTTT. This encodes CALVDRAHTDTQYF. V and J are TRBV30 and TRBJ2-3; D is unresolved. V shed 8 bases and J shed 2 bases, with 17 bases lying between them. Per the germline V gene, CDR1 is GTSNPN and CDR2 is SVGIG (reference sequence). The CDR3 runs to 14 residues.